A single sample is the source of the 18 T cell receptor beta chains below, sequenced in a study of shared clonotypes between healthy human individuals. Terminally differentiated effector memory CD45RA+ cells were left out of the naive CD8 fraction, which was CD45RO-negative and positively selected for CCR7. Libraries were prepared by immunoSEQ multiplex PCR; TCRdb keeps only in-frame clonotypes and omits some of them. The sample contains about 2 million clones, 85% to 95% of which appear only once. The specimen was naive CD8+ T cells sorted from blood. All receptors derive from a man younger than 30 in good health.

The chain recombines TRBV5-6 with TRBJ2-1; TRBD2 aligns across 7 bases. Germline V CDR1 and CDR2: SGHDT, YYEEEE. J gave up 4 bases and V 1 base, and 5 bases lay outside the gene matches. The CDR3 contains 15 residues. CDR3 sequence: CASSLSLAEYNEQFF. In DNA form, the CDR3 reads TGTGCCAGCAGCTTGAGCCTAGCGGAATACAATGAGCAGTTCTTC.

The CDR3 protein is CASSLDVSNYGYTF. The CDR3 nucleotides are TGTGCCAGCAGCTTAGATGTCAGCAACTATGGCTACACCTTC. The genes are TRBV7-8 and TRBJ1-2; D is uncertain. The V end was cut by 1 base, the J end by 2 bases, with 8 bases between. The CDR3 sequence is 14 residues long. Germline CDR1 and CDR2: SGHVS and FQNEAQ. Full variable domain (remainder filled in from reference TRBV7-8 and TRBJ1-2): GAGVSQSPRYKVAKRGQDVALRCDPISGHVSLFWYQQALGQGPEFLTYFQNEAQLDKSGLPSDRFFAERPEGSVSTLKIQRTQQEDSAVYLCASSLDVSNYGYTFGSGTRLTVV.

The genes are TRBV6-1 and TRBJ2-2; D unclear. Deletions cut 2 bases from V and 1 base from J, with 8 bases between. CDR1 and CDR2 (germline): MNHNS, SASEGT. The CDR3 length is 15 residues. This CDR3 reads CASSESLRNTGELFF. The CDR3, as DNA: TGTGCCAGCAGTGAATCCCTTAGGAACACCGGGGAGCTGTTTTTT.

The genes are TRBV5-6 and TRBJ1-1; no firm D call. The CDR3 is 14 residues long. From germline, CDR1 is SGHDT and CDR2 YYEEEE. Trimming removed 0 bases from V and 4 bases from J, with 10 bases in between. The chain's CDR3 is CASSLAVGITEAFF. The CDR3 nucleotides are TGTGCCAGCAGCTTGGCTGTAGGGATCACTGAAGCTTTCTTT.

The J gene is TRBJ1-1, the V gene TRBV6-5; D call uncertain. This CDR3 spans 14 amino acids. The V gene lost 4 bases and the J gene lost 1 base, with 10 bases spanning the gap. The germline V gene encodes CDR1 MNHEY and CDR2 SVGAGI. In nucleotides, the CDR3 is TGTGCCAGCAGTTCCACCGGGAAGAACACTGAAGCTTTCTTT. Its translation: CASSSTGKNTEAFF.

The CDR3, as DNA: TGCGCCAGCAGCCAAGTCTGGGGGAGTGACAATGAGCAGTTCTTC. This sequence encodes CASSQVWGSDNEQFF. The chain joins TRBV4-3 to TRBJ2-1; D could derive from TRBD1 or TRBD2 (5 bases each). V gave up 1 base and J gave up 5 bases, with 12 bases separating them. CDR3 length: 15 amino acids. Germline assignment: CDR1 LGHNA and CDR2 YSLEER.

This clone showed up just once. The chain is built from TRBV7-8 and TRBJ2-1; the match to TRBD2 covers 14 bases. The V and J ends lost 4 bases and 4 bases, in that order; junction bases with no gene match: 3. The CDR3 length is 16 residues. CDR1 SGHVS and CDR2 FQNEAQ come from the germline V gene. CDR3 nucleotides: TGTGCCAGCAGCTGGGGACTAGCGGGGGAATACAATGAGCAGTTCTTC. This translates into CASSWGLAGEYNEQFF.

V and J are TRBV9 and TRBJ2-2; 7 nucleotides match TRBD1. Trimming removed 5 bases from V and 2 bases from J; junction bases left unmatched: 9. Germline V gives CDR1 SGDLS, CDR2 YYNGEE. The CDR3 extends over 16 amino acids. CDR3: CASSPYWTGNTGELFF. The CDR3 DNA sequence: TGTGCCAGCAGTCCTTATTGGACAGGAAACACCGGGGAGCTGTTTTTT. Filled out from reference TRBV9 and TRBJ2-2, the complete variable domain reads DSGVTQTPKHLITATGQRVTLRCSPRSGDLSVYWYQQSLDQGLQFLIQYYNGEERAKGNILERFSAQQFPDLHSELNLSSLELGDSALYFCASSPYWTGNTGELFFGEGSRLTVL.

This CDR3 is CAWSVDSSSYEQYF. The DNA of the CDR3 is TGTGCCTGGAGTGTAGACTCGAGCTCCTACGAGCAGTACTTC. The gene calls are TRBV30 and TRBJ2-7, with D uncertain. The germline gives CDR1 GTSNPN, CDR2 SVGIG (reference sequence). The CDR3 runs to 14 residues. V lost 0 bases, J lost 0 bases, and 9 bases lay in between.

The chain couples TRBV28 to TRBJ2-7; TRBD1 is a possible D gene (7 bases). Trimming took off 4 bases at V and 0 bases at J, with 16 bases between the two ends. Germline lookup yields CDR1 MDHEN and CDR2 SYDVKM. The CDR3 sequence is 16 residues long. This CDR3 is CASSSPRDSNSYEQYF. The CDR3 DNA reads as TGTGCCAGCAGTTCCCCGCGGGACAGTAACTCCTACGAGCAGTACTTC. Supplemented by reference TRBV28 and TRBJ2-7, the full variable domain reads DVKVTQSSRYLVKRTGEKVFLECVQDMDHENMFWYRQDPGLGLRLIYFSYDVKMKEKGDIPEGYSVSREKKERFSLILESASTNQTSMYLCASSSPRDSNSYEQYFGPGTRLTVT.

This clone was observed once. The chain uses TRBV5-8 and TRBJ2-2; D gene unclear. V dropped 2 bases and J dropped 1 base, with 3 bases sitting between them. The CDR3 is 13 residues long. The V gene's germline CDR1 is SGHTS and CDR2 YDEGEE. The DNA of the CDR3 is TGTGCCAGCAGCTTACGGAACACCGGGGAGCTGTTTTTT. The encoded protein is CASSLRNTGELFF.

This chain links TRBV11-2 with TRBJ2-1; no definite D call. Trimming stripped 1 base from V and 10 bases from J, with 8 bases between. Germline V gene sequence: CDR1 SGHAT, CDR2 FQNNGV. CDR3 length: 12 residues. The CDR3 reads CASSLVMVEQFF. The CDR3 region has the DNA TGTGCCAGCAGCTTAGTTATGGTGGAGCAGTTCTTC.

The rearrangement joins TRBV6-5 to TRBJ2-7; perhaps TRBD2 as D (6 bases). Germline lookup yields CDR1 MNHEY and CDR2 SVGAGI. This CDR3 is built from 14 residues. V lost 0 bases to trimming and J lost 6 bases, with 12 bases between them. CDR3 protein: CASSYSTWGGEQYF. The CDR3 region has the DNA TGTGCCAGCAGTTACTCGACATGGGGAGGCGAGCAGTACTTC.

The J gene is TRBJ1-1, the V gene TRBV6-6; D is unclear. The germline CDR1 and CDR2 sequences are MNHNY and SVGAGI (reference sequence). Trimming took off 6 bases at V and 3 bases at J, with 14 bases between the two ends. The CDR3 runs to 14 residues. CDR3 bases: TGTGCCAGCAGGCCTCCGGAGGGTTACACTGAAGCTTTCTTT. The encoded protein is CASRPPEGYTEAFF.

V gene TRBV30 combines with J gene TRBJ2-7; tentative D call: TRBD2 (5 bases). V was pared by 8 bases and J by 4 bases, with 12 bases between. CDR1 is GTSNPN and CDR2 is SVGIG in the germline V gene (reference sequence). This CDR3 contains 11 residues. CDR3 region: CAGEEGYEQYF. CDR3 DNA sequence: TGTGCCGGGGAAGAGGGTTACGAGCAGTACTTC.

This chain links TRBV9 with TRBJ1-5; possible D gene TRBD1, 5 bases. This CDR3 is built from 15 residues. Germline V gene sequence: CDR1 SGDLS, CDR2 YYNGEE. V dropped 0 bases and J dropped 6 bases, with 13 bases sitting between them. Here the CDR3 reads CASSVDDSPSQPQHF. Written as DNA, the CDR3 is TGTGCCAGCAGCGTAGATGACAGTCCAAGTCAGCCCCAGCATTTT.

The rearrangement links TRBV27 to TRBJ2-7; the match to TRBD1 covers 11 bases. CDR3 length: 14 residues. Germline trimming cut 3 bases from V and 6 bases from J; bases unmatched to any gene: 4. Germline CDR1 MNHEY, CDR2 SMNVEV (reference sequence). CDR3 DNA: TGTGCCAGCAGTTTCGGACAGGGGGCGGGCGAGCAGTACTTC. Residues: CASSFGQGAGEQYF.

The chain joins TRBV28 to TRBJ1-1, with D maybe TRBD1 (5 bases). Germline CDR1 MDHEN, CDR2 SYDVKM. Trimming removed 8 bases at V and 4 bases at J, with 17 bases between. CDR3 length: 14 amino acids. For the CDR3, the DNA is TGTGCCAGCTCCGATTGGCAGGGAGGCACTGAAGCTTTCTTT. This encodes CASSDWQGGTEAFF.